This TCR beta chain came from a study of T cells after yellow fever vaccination. Study-level results: Although most clonotypes did not, a small share appeared in both CD4 and CD8 compartments.

Germline V gene lookup returns CDR1 DFQATT and CDR2 SNEGSKA (reference sequence). This CDR3 has 14 residues. The J segment lost 0 bases and the V segment lost 7 bases, leaving 6 bases of the junction unmatched. This clonotype was observed once. What it binds is not known. MiXCR was run by TCRdb on the 5' RACE reads, yielding one entry per CDR3 protein. Counted here are around 530,000 distinct CDR3 sequences, about a sixth occurring once; the ten biggest clones make up 17%. This chain uses TRBV20-1 with TRBJ2-1; 7 bases fit TRBD2. The sequenced sample was PBMCs, obtained about 5 days after the first yellow fever vaccination. The receptor was isolated from a man between 18 and 35 years old who received the YFV17D yellow fever vaccine. CDR3 amino acids: CSVLERGSYNEQFF. CDR3 sequence (DNA): TGCAGTGTTTTAGAGCGGGGCTCCTACAATGAGCAGTTCTTC.